This T cell receptor beta chain comes out of a study of high-grade serous ovarian cancer treatment subgroups. Study in general: Mean per sample: approximately 13,000 reads, about 6,900 unique TCR beta rearrangements.

Broader study findings: Repertoire analysis covered CDR3 alone, not CDR1 or CDR2.

The tumor samples were collected prior to definitive surgery or chemotherapy. Assay used: immunoSEQ multiplex PCR; TCRdb lists only in-frame clones, some missing. The sample lists a few thousand clones, about 70% occurring once. The germline CDR1 and CDR2 sequences are MNHEY and SMNVEV (reference sequence). With V trimmed by 4 bases and J by 5 bases, 6 bases remained unmatched. This CDR3 region has 14 residues. As to this clone: The antigen is undetermined.

Sequencing used tumor tissue. This rearrangement joins TRBV27 to TRBJ2-7; 9 bases match TRBD2. The source of this sequence is a human donor with high-grade serous ovarian cancer. The CDR3 reads CASSSLAGQHEQYF. CDR3 sequence (DNA): TGTGCCAGCAGTTCTCTAGCGGGGCAACACGAGCAGTACTTC.